The T cell receptor (beta chain) described here comes from a study of blood T cell repertoires in COVID-19. Looking at the study overall: Both acute and convalescent COVID-19 samples were obtained from the United States, Italy and Spain. From T cells, B-cell-depleted T cells, or PBMCs came the material, which was cDNA or gDNA.

CDR1 is MNHEY and CDR2 is SVGEGT in the germline V gene. V was clipped by 5 bases and J by 6 bases; unmatched bases: 10. This CDR3 is 16 amino acids long. The data were produced by immunoSEQ multiplex PCR, yet TCRdb's version contains in-frame clones alone and is incomplete. The data show around 110,000 clones, with around three quarters seen just once and roughly 17% held by the top ten. The source material was peripheral blood. The receptor comes from a man aged 55-75 years with active or convalescent COVID-19. The chain carries TRBV6-2 or TRBV6-3 and TRBJ1-6, with 7 positions matching TRBD1. CDR3 loop: CASSKTRGTTNSPLHF. Here the CDR3 DNA reads TGTGCCAGCAGTAAAACCAGGGGGACAACTAATTCACCCCTCCACTTT.